This TCR beta chain was observed in a study of vaccination effects on CD4 cells after COVID-19. Sequencing was preceded by expansion of antigen-specific CD4+ T cells with viral peptide pools in the ViraFEST assay. Following culture for nine to ten days, CD4+ T cells were isolated. Vaccine recipients lacked prior SARS-CoV-2 infection and had negative nucleocapsid antibodies. Roughly 2.1 million PBMC per well received approximately 11 IU/ml IL-2 and roughly 10 ug/ml peptides in culture. CDR1 and CDR2 (germline): LGHNA, YNFKEQ. Trimming stripped 6 bases from V and 2 bases from J, with 8 bases between. The CDR3 is made up of 12 amino acids. On this clone itself: What it recognizes is unknown.

Some clones are missing from TCRdb's copy, which holds only in-frame ones; the method was immunoSEQ multiplex PCR. The table lists roughly 41,000 clones, about two thirds of them singletons. Sequenced material: CD4+ T cells from PBMCs cultured with HCoV-OC43 spike peptides, taken before COVID-19 vaccination. The subset denotes: HCoV-OC43 spike overlapping peptide pool stimulation. The chain carries TRBV4-2 and TRBJ2-7; D perhaps matches TRBD1 (5 bases). The sequence came from a human donor who received a COVID-19 vaccine. DNA of the CDR3: TGTGCCAGCAGTGGGGCTACCTACGAGCAGTACTTC. It encodes CASSGATYEQYF.